The rows below give T cell receptor beta chains drawn from one sample of a study of shared clonotypes between healthy human individuals. Produced via immunoSEQ multiplex PCR; TCRdb's table is partial and in-frame only. The repertoire holds about 2.4 million clones, with more than 90% as singletons. The sample taken for sequencing was naive CD4+ T cells sorted from blood. All receptors derive from a young man in good health. Each CDR3 is given with its conserved first and last residue. A D gene is named only where the DNA matches it firmly. Some rows mark clone size as missing; the rest say once, few, many or name a class of expanded clone.

v_gene: TRBV5-1; abundance: NA; d_gene: NA; j_gene: TRBJ2-7; CDR3aa: CASSWGDNYEQYF; CDR3nt: TGCGCCAGCAGCTGGGGGGACAACTACGAGCAGTACTTC
v_gene: TRBV5-1; abundance: NA; d_gene: NA; j_gene: TRBJ1-2; CDR3aa: CASSGRGSNYGYTF; CDR3nt: TGCGCCAGCAGCGGGCGCGGTTCTAACTATGGCTACACCTTC
v_gene: TRBV5-1; abundance: NA; d_gene: NA; j_gene: TRBJ2-7; CDR3aa: CASSLGGTESYEQYF; CDR3nt: TGCGCCAGCAGCTTGGGAGGGACCGAGAGTTACGAGCAGTACTTC
v_gene: TRBV4-2; abundance: few; d_gene: NA; j_gene: TRBJ1-1; CDR3aa: CASSHLTEYMNTEAFF; CDR3nt: TGTGCCAGCAGCCACCTGACAGAATACATGAACACTGAAGCTTTCTTT
v_gene: TRBV11-2; abundance: NA; d_gene: TRBD1; j_gene: TRBJ2-5; CDR3aa: CATRSGVGTVKTQYF; CDR3nt: TGTGCCACCCGGTCAGGGGTCGGGACAGTAAAGACCCAGTACTTC
v_gene: TRBV9; abundance: NA; d_gene: TRBD1; j_gene: TRBJ2-2; CDR3aa: CASSVDRGTGELFF; CDR3nt: TGTGCCAGCAGCGTAGACAGGGGGACCGGGGAGCTGTTTTTT
v_gene: TRBV11-3; abundance: NA; d_gene: TRBD1; j_gene: TRBJ2-1; CDR3aa: CASGEGGTGNNEQFF; CDR3nt: TGTGCCAGTGGGGAGGGCGGGACAGGGAACAATGAGCAGTTCTTC
v_gene: TRBV7-2; abundance: NA; d_gene: TRBD2; j_gene: TRBJ2-5; CDR3aa: CASSLGRLAGFQETQYF; CDR3nt: TGTGCCAGCAGCTTAGGGAGGTTAGCGGGGTTCCAAGAGACCCAGTACTTC
v_gene: TRBV11-3; abundance: NA; d_gene: NA; j_gene: TRBJ2-7; CDR3aa: CASGPGGPTPYEQYF; CDR3nt: TGTGCCAGCGGACCAGGGGGGCCGACCCCCTACGAGCAGTACTTC
v_gene: TRBV9; abundance: NA; d_gene: TRBD2; j_gene: TRBJ2-7; CDR3aa: CASSVLPSGTSTSYEQYF; CDR3nt: TGTGCCAGCAGCGTACTCCCTTCCGGGACTAGCACCTCCTACGAGCAGTACTTC
v_gene: TRBV7-2; abundance: NA; d_gene: NA; j_gene: TRBJ2-7; CDR3aa: CASSRYSYEQYF; CDR3nt: TGTGCCAGCAGCCGATACTCCTACGAGCAGTACTTC
v_gene: TRBV11-2; abundance: NA; d_gene: NA; j_gene: TRBJ1-3; CDR3aa: CASSLGRANTIYF; CDR3nt: TGTGCCAGCAGCTTAGGACGAGCAAACACCATATATTTT
v_gene: TRBV5-1; abundance: NA; d_gene: TRBD1; j_gene: TRBJ1-2; CDR3aa: CASSDGTGYGYTF; CDR3nt: TGCGCCAGCAGCGACGGGACAGGTTATGGCTACACCTTC
v_gene: TRBV6-5; abundance: NA; d_gene: NA; j_gene: TRBJ2-7; CDR3aa: CASSYSLHSYEQYF; CDR3nt: TGTGCCAGCAGTTACTCTCTTCACTCCTACGAGCAGTACTTC
v_gene: TRBV7-2; abundance: NA; d_gene: NA; j_gene: TRBJ1-2; CDR3aa: CASSLEGRDSYTF; CDR3nt: TGTGCCAGCAGCTTAGAGGGCAGGGATAGCTACACCTTC
v_gene: TRBV6-1; abundance: NA; d_gene: NA; j_gene: TRBJ2-2; CDR3aa: CASSGQEAGELFF; CDR3nt: TGTGCCAGCAGTGGACAGGAGGCCGGGGAGCTGTTTTTT
v_gene: TRBV19; abundance: NA; d_gene: TRBD1; j_gene: TRBJ2-7; CDR3aa: CASSIQGQGFGQYF; CDR3nt: TGTGCCAGTAGTATCCAGGGACAGGGATTCGGGCAGTACTTC
v_gene: TRBV5-1; abundance: once; d_gene: NA; j_gene: TRBJ2-2; CDR3aa: CASSKAANTGELFF; CDR3nt: TGCGCCAGCAGCAAAGCAGCGAACACCGGGGAGCTGTTTTTT
v_gene: TRBV9; abundance: NA; d_gene: TRBD2; j_gene: TRBJ2-5; CDR3aa: CASSVGGAGVETQYF; CDR3nt: TGTGCCAGCAGCGTAGGGGGAGCGGGAGTGGAGACCCAGTACTTC
v_gene: TRBV7-8; abundance: NA; d_gene: NA; j_gene: TRBJ1-6; CDR3aa: CASSGEASNSPLHF; CDR3nt: TGTGCCAGCAGCGGAGAGGCGTCAAATTCACCCCTCCACTTT
v_gene: TRBV19; abundance: NA; d_gene: NA; j_gene: TRBJ2-2; CDR3aa: CASSIQGNTGELFF; CDR3nt: TGTGCCAGTAGTATACAAGGAAACACCGGGGAGCTGTTTTTT